These 30 T cell receptor beta chains came from one sample sequenced in a study of brain T cells in children with intractable seizures. Time point described: blood from clinic visit 5 months post-surgery; TSC patient then seizure free. Measured with immunoSEQ multiplex PCR; TCRdb has only the in-frame clones, and not every one. Of 300,000 to 400,000 clones in the sample, over 85% were seen once. The starting material was peripheral blood, obtained less than 6 months after surgery. Receptor source: a boy less than two years old with tuberous sclerosis and intractable seizures.

The chain employs TRBV3-1 (or the pseudogene TRBV3-2) and TRBJ2-7; D unresolved. V was trimmed by 4 bases and J by 0 bases, leaving 10 bases between them. From germline, CDR1 is LGHDT and CDR2 YNNKEL (reference sequence). CDR3 length: 14 residues. CDR3 loop: CASSLNLVSYEQYF. In nucleotides, the CDR3 is TGTGCCAGCAGCCTGAATTTAGTCTCCTACGAGCAGTACTTC.

The chain combines TRBV3-1 (or the pseudogene TRBV3-2) with TRBJ1-2; possibly TRBD1 for D (5 bases). The CDR3 contains 15 residues. V was shortened by 4 bases and J by 2 bases, with 14 bases between the two germline ends. The V gene's germline CDR1 is LGHDT and CDR2 YNNKEL (reference sequence). DNA of the CDR3: TGTGCCAGCAGCCCTTCGGTTGGGGGAAACTATGGCTACACCTTC. Its translation: CASSPSVGGNYGYTF.

The gene calls are TRBV2 and TRBJ1-2, with TRBD1 matching over 9 bases. Unmatched junction bases numbered 9, after V lost 5 bases and J lost 2 bases. Germline CDR1 SNHLY, CDR2 FYNNEI. The CDR3 has 16 amino acids. This chain's CDR3 is CASSTYRQGGNYGYTF. DNA for the CDR3: TGTGCCAGCAGTACCTACAGACAGGGGGGGAACTATGGCTACACCTTC.

This clone has just a few counts. This chain connects TRBV7-6 to TRBJ2-7; 8 bases align to TRBD2. V trimming: 4 bases; J trimming: 4 bases; junction bases outside the gene matches: 9. Germline CDR1 is SGHVS and CDR2 is FNYEAQ. There are 15 residues in the CDR3. This CDR3 is CASSSAGGAGYEQYF. The CDR3 region has the DNA TGTGCCAGCAGCTCCGCGGGAGGTGCGGGTTACGAGCAGTACTTC. The full variable domain, completed using reference TRBV7-6 and TRBJ2-7, is GAGVSQSPRYKVTKRGQDVALRCDPISGHVSLYWYRQALGQGPEFLTYFNYEAQQDKSGLPNDRFSAERPEGSISTLTIQRTEQRDSAMYRCASSSAGGAGYEQYFGPGTRLTVT.

The chain combines TRBV28 with TRBJ2-3; D is undetermined. Germline-derived CDR1 and CDR2 are MDHEN and SYDVKM. CDR3 length: 14 residues. The ends were cut back, 1 base at V and 0 bases at J, with 5 bases in the middle. The CDR3 is CASSLYTSTDTQYF. The CDR3 DNA reads TGTGCCAGCAGTTTATATACTAGCACAGATACGCAGTATTTT.

The chain uses TRBV27 and TRBJ1-2; a possible D gene is TRBD1 (5 bases). V was clipped by 2 bases and J by 8 bases, with 21 bases between them. Per germline, CDR1 MNHEY and CDR2 SMNVEV (reference sequence). There are 16 residues in the CDR3. DNA of the CDR3: TGTGCCAGCAGTTTAAAAGTGGCCAGGGTAGCGCAGGGCTACACCTTC. It specifies CASSLKVARVAQGYTF.

The V and J genes are TRBV7-2 and TRBJ2-1, with D perhaps assigned TRBD1 or TRBD2 (6 bases each). Germline values: CDR1 SGHTA, CDR2 FQGNSA. CDR3 size: 14 residues. Trimming took off 0 bases at V and 6 bases at J, with 9 bases between the two ends. The CDR3 protein is CASSLAGGPNEQFF. Written as DNA, the CDR3 is TGTGCCAGCAGCTTAGCGGGGGGCCCCAATGAGCAGTTCTTC.

This chain joins TRBV4-2 and TRBJ2-1; 9 bases agree with TRBD2. V was pared by 1 base and J by 1 base, with 2 bases of the junction left unmatched. The CDR3 runs to 16 residues. From germline, CDR1 is LGHNA and CDR2 YNFKEQ. CDR3 sequence: CASSQVTSGSYNEQFF. CDR3 sequence (DNA): TGTGCCAGCAGCCAAGTGACTAGCGGTTCCTACAATGAGCAGTTCTTC.

The V call is TRBV30, the J call TRBJ1-4; 8 bases match TRBD1. The germline V gene has CDR1 GTSNPN and CDR2 SVGIG (reference sequence). The CDR3 totals 15 residues. V trimming: 3 bases; J trimming: 4 bases; junction bases outside the gene matches: 7. The CDR3 sequence: CAWSGRTGNNEKLFF. The DNA of the CDR3 is TGTGCCTGGAGCGGAAGGACAGGGAATAATGAAAAACTGTTTTTT.

Only one count was recorded for this clone. The J gene is TRBJ1-2, the V gene TRBV14, with D possibly being TRBD1 (5 bases). With 4 bases removed from V and 3 bases from J, the gap between germline ends came to 15 bases. CDR3 length equals 15 residues. Germline V gene sequence: CDR1 SGHDN, CDR2 FVKESK. The CDR3 loop is CASSPGSPQHYGYTF. CDR3 nucleotide sequence: TGTGCCAGCAGCCCAGGGTCTCCCCAACACTATGGCTACACCTTC.

The chain uses TRBV28 and TRBJ1-3; D is ambiguous. This CDR3 has 16 residues. Germline CDR1 MDHEN, CDR2 SYDVKM. V lost 2 bases and J 0 bases, leaving 11 bases between the germline ends. CDR3 amino acids: CASSLGFPFSGNTIYF. CDR3 nucleotide sequence: TGTGCCAGCAGTTTAGGCTTCCCTTTCTCTGGAAACACCATATATTTT.

The chain joins TRBV29-1 to TRBJ2-2; D perhaps matches TRBD1 (5 bases). The V end was cut by 3 bases, the J end by 7 bases, with 12 bases between. Germline V lookup: CDR1 SQVTM, CDR2 ANQGSEA. The CDR3 length is 13 residues. The CDR3 loop reads CSVDLGRGGELFF. For the CDR3, the DNA is TGCAGCGTTGACCTGGGGCGCGGCGGGGAGCTGTTTTTT.

The gene calls are TRBV28 and TRBJ1-1; tentatively, D is TRBD1 (6 bases). Germline-derived CDR1 and CDR2 are MDHEN and SYDVKM. Trimming took 3 bases from V and 5 from J, leaving 13 bases between them. The CDR3 runs to 14 residues. CDR3 sequence: CASSFGGAVTEAFF. The CDR3 DNA reads TGTGCCAGCAGTTTCGGGGGGGCTGTTACTGAAGCTTTCTTT.

The chain is built from TRBV5-4 and TRBJ2-1; 10 nucleotides match TRBD2. CDR3 size: 16 residues. Per the germline V gene, CDR1 is SGHNT and CDR2 is YYREEE (reference sequence). V trimming: 3 bases; J trimming: 2 bases; junction bases outside the gene matches: 5. CDR3 region: CASSSASGSPYNEQFF. The CDR3 DNA sequence: TGTGCCAGCAGCTCCGCTAGCGGGAGCCCCTACAATGAGCAGTTCTTC.

The chain joins TRBV20-1 to TRBJ2-1, with 11 nucleotides matching TRBD2. Trimming cost V 6 bases and J 5 bases; bases outside gene matches: 9. From germline, CDR1 is DFQATT and CDR2 SNEGSKA (reference sequence). CDR3 length equals 15 residues. The CDR3 is CSASISSGGNNEQFF. DNA of the CDR3: TGCAGTGCCAGTATCTCTAGCGGGGGGAACAATGAGCAGTTCTTC.

The chain joins TRBV9 to TRBJ2-7; TRBD2 matches at 10 bases. The V gene's germline CDR1 is SGDLS and CDR2 YYNGEE. J was trimmed by 2 bases and V by 0 bases; bases with no gene match: 2. The CDR3 has 15 amino acids. CDR3: CASSVESGGAYEQYF. The CDR3 DNA sequence: TGTGCCAGCAGCGTAGAGAGCGGGGGGGCCTACGAGCAGTACTTC. Variable domain in full (rest from reference TRBV9 and TRBJ2-7): DSGVTQTPKHLITATGQRVTLRCSPRSGDLSVYWYQQSLDQGLQFLIQYYNGEERAKGNILERFSAQQFPDLHSELNLSSLELGDSALYFCASSVESGGAYEQYFGPGTRLTVT.

The rearrangement uses TRBV10-2 and TRBJ1-4, with unresolved D. The V gene lost 4 bases and the J gene lost 7 bases, with 13 bases spanning the gap. The CDR3 spans 14 residues. Germline assignment: CDR1 WSHSY and CDR2 SAAADI. The DNA of the CDR3 is TGCGCCAGCAGTGGAGCTACGCCGGGTGAAAAACTGTTTTTT. Residues: CASSGATPGEKLFF.

The chain carries TRBV12-3 or TRBV12-4 and TRBJ1-2; TRBD1 matches at 8 bases. This CDR3 region has 13 residues. J was trimmed by 2 bases and V by 8 bases; bases with no gene match: 4. In nucleotides, the CDR3 is TGTGCCAGCGGGACAGGACTCAACTATGGCTACACCTTC. Protein: CASGTGLNYGYTF.

The rearrangement links TRBV19 to TRBJ1-2, with 8 bases matching TRBD1. The CDR3 extends over 15 amino acids. Germline CDR1 LNHDA, CDR2 SQIVND (reference sequence). J gave up 4 bases and V 5 bases, and 9 bases lay outside the gene matches. The CDR3 sequence is CASSPGQGAFYGYTF. The CDR3 coding sequence is TGTGCCAGTAGTCCCGGGCAGGGGGCCTTCTATGGCTACACCTTC.

The chain uses TRBV19 and TRBJ2-2; TRBD2 is a possible D gene (6 bases). CDR3 length: 14 amino acids. CDR1 and CDR2 (germline): LNHDA, SQIVND (reference sequence). The V gene lost 3 bases and the J gene lost 3 bases, with 8 bases spanning the gap. CDR3 in DNA: TGTGCCAGTAGTATCTGGGGGGACACCGGGGAGCTGTTTTTT. Encoded protein: CASSIWGDTGELFF.

The chain uses TRBV6-1 and TRBJ2-7; 8 bases line up with TRBD1. V trimming: 2 bases; J trimming: 9 bases; junction bases outside the gene matches: 12. This CDR3 is 15 amino acids long. Germline V lookup: CDR1 MNHNS, CDR2 SASEGT. CDR3: CASSETGRGRPGQYF. The CDR3 coding sequence is TGTGCCAGCAGTGAAACGGGCAGGGGGCGCCCTGGGCAGTACTTC.

The chain joins TRBV15 to TRBJ2-2; the D is unclear. CDR1 is LNHNV, CDR2 YYDKDF, per germline (reference sequence). V gave up 5 bases and J gave up 7 bases, with 11 bases separating them. This CDR3 region has 13 residues. The CDR3 region has the DNA TGTGCCACCAGCTGGGGAAAGGGCGGGGAGCTGTTTTTT. Residues: CATSWGKGGELFF. Variable domain in full (rest from reference TRBV15 and TRBJ2-2): DAMVIQNPRYQVTQFGKPVTLSCSQTLNHNVMYWYQQKSSQAPKLLFHYYDKDFNNEADTPDNFQSRRPNTSFCFLDIRSPGLGDTAMYLCATSWGKGGELFFGEGSRLTVL.

The rearrangement uses TRBV15 and TRBJ1-1; no definite D call. There are 14 residues in the CDR3. Trimming removed 5 bases from V and 11 bases from J, with 21 bases in between. CDR1 LNHNV and CDR2 YYDKDF come from the germline V gene (reference sequence). The CDR3 DNA reads as TGTGCCACCAGCGTTCAGCAAACCCGAAGCGTGGCTTTCTTT. Its protein product is CATSVQQTRSVAFF.

The rearrangement joins TRBV5-1 to TRBJ2-1; possibly TRBD1 for D (7 bases). The CDR3 has 16 amino acids. Trimming shortened V by 0 bases and J by 7 bases, and 17 bases separated the two germline ends. Looked up from germline, CDR1 is SGHRS and CDR2 is YFSETQ. The CDR3 bases are TGCGCCAGCAGCTTGGCAGGGGGGAGTCTTAGGAATGAGCAGTTCTTC. It is translated as CASSLAGGSLRNEQFF.

The rearrangement links TRBV28 to TRBJ2-7, with D uncertain. CDR1 MDHEN and CDR2 SYDVKM come from the germline V gene. V was cut by 4 bases and J by 7 bases, with 8 bases left in between. The CDR3 is 11 residues long. The CDR3 loop is CASSSAFEQYF. CDR3 nucleotides: TGTGCCAGCAGTTCCGCTTTTGAGCAGTACTTC.

The chain links TRBV4-1 to TRBJ1-2, with 8 bases lining up with TRBD1. The germline CDR1 and CDR2 sequences are MGHRA and YSYEKL. The length of the CDR3 is 14 residues. J lost 4 bases, V lost 6 bases, and 7 bases had no gene match. The CDR3 DNA is TGCGCCAGCAGTCCCCGGACAGGGTCCTATGGCTACACCTTC. Its protein product is CASSPRTGSYGYTF.

The V and J genes are TRBV7-3 and TRBJ1-1; a weak D match, TRBD1 (5 bases). Germline assignment: CDR1 SGHTA and CDR2 FQGTGA. The V gene lost 2 bases and the J gene lost 1 base, with 17 bases spanning the gap. The CDR3 sequence is 17 residues long. The CDR3 nucleotides read TGTGCCAGCAGCTTAGTTCGGGCAGGGAATCAGAACACTGAAGCTTTCTTT. Its translation is CASSLVRAGNQNTEAFF.

This chain links TRBV30 with TRBJ1-5, with D maybe TRBD1 (5 bases). The germline V gene has CDR1 GTSNPN and CDR2 SVGIG (reference sequence). The CDR3 is made up of 17 amino acids. The germline V and J ends were trimmed by 3 bases and 0 bases, with 18 bases remaining between them. The CDR3: CAWRGRLGRDSNQPQHF. Written as DNA, the CDR3 is TGTGCCTGGAGGGGGAGGTTGGGACGAGATAGCAATCAGCCCCAGCATTTT.

The chain combines TRBV18 with TRBJ1-3; possible D gene TRBD1, 5 bases. V was trimmed by 8 bases and J by 3 bases, leaving 17 bases between them. This CDR3 has 15 residues. Germline assignment: CDR1 KGHSH and CDR2 LQKENI. Here the CDR3 DNA reads TGTGCCAGCACTCCCTCCGGGGGGATTGGAAACACCATATATTTT. Residues: CASTPSGGIGNTIYF.

The V and J genes are TRBV27 and TRBJ2-2; 8 bases match TRBD2. J lost 6 bases, V lost 8 bases, and 11 bases had no gene match. The CDR3 has 15 residues. The V gene's germline CDR1 is MNHEY and CDR2 SMNVEV (reference sequence). The CDR3 DNA reads TGTGCCAGCTGTAATAGGGACGGGAGGGCCGGGGAGCTGTTTTTT. It specifies CASCNRDGRAGELFF.